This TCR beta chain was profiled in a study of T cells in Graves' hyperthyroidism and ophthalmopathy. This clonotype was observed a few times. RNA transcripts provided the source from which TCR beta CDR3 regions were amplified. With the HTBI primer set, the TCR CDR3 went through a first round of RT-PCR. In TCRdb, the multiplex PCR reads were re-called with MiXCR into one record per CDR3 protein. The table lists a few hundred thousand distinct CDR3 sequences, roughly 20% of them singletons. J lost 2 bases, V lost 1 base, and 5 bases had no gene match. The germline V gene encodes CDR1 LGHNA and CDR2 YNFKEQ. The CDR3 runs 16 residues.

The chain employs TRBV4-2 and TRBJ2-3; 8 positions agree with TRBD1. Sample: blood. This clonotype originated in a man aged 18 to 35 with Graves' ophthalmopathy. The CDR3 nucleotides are TGTGCCAGCAGCCAAGCCGAACAGGGGGACACAGATACGCAGTATTTT. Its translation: CASSQAEQGDTDTQYF.